This T cell receptor beta chain was obtained from a study of blood T cell repertoires in COVID-19. Turning to the study itself: Spain, Italy and the United States supplied samples that represented acute and convalescent COVID-19.

The CDR3 is 14 residues long. Trimming took off 6 bases at V and 6 bases at J, with 18 bases between the two ends. CDR1 MDHEN and CDR2 SYDVKM come from the germline V gene. Authors' analysis steps: For nucleated cells, counts were estimated from reference gene primer amplification. Method: immunoSEQ multiplex PCR; TCRdb's copy keeps in-frame clones and lacks some. Clone size and V and J calls were adopted from that table, with D and trimming inferred from the DNA. There are about 74,000 clones in the sample; 75% occur only once, and more than 20% lies in the top ten. The sample taken for sequencing was peripheral blood. The rearrangement links TRBV28 to TRBJ2-7, with D perhaps matching TRBD1 (5 bases). This sequence was found in a man aged 65-85 years with acute or convalescent COVID-19. The CDR3 here is CASRNSGKGAEQYF. CDR3 nucleotide sequence: TGTGCCAGCAGGAATTCAGGGAAAGGGGCCGAGCAGTACTTC.